This T cell receptor beta chain is from a study of CD8 T cells in Susac syndrome. Regarding this clonotype: Antigen specificity is unknown.

General study points: An acknowledgment was made by the study that its TCR sequencing and HLA analysis involved relatively few individuals. Clonal expansion did not appear in Susac syndrome CD4+ T cell repertoires.

The authors reverse transcribed roughly 0.5 to 1 ug RNA with random hexamers. Multiplex immunoSEQ PCR targeted 54 Vbeta and 13 Jbeta TCR beta segments. From the immunoSEQ multiplex PCR reads, TCRdb called clonotypes with MiXCR, one entry per CDR3 protein. Here the sample spans roughly 200,000 distinct CDR3 sequences, roughly 90% being singletons. The V end lost 3 bases, the J end lost 5 bases, and 10 bases lay between the germline ends. This CDR3 comprises 14 residues. CD8+ and CD4+ T cells from blood underwent TCR beta sequencing, which was carried out in a high-throughput format. Sequencing input: CD4+ T cells from PBMCs. The receptor's source is a human donor with Susac syndrome. The chain links TRBV12-3 or TRBV12-4 to TRBJ2-2; no clear D gene. The CDR3 protein is CASSLLEKTGELFF. The CDR3, as DNA: TGTGCCAGCAGTTTGTTAGAGAAAACCGGGGAGCTGTTTTTT.